This entry lists 17 T cell receptor beta chains sequenced from one sample in a study of beta chain features in type 1 diabetes (dated by TCRdb to the late 2010s). The library was obtained by the immunoSEQ multiplex PCR assay. The entire isolated RNA was reverse transcribed using the High Capacity cDNA Reverse Transcription Kit, and thus expressed TCRB transcripts were sequenced. TCRdb took over this immuneACCESS table, retaining in-frame rearrangements with V and J assigned. Such tables are incomplete; in checked studies, under half of the missing clones stem from an unresolved V gene, and the remainder is unexplained. This sample has about half a million clones in its table, and roughly 11% of those were observed once. Jointly, the top ten make up approximately 0.05% of the sample. The sequencing sample was made of naive CD4+ T cells from blood. The cell subset or site tag for this specimen amounts to: true naive CD4+ T cells. These receptors were collected from a young woman in good health.

The chain carries TRBV9 and TRBJ2-7, with a possible D match to TRBD2 (5 bases). V dropped 10 bases and J dropped 0 bases, with 17 bases sitting between them. In germline, CDR1 is SGDLS, CDR2 YYNGEE. The length of the CDR3 is 14 residues. CDR3 sequence reads: CAPERWLGSYEQYV. The CDR3 DNA follows: TGTGCCCCCGAGCGGTGGTTAGGCTCCTACGAGCAGTACGTC.

J is TRBJ1-2 and V is TRBV30; D is unresolved. Germline V lookup: CDR1 GTSNPN, CDR2 SVGIG (reference sequence). This CDR3 is 14 amino acids long. The V end lost 1 base, the J end lost 4 bases, and 13 bases lay between the germline ends. CDR3 in DNA: TGTGCCTGGAGTGCCCAAACCCCAGCCTATGGCTACACCTTC. Amino acids: CAWSAQTPAYGYTF.

CDR3 nucleotides: TGTGCCAGCAGCCCGAAATGGAGGTTCTCTGGGGCCAACGTCCTGACTTTC. Amino acids: CASSPKWRFSGANVLTF. The chain recombines TRBV11-1 with TRBJ2-6; a possible D gene is TRBD2 (5 bases). The CDR3 is made up of 17 amino acids. V gave up 5 bases and J gave up 0 bases, with 14 bases separating them. Germline V gives CDR1 SGHAT, CDR2 FQDESV (reference sequence).

The table lists this clone with a few counts. The chain joins TRBV5-1 to TRBJ2-1; D call uncertain. The CDR3 loop spans 13 amino acids. Trimming stripped 0 bases from V and 4 bases from J, with 5 bases between. Germline V gives CDR1 SGHRS, CDR2 YFSETQ. This CDR3 is CASSLENYNEQFF. CDR3 sequence (DNA): TGCGCCAGCAGCTTGGAAAATTACAATGAGCAGTTCTTC. Supplemented by reference TRBV5-1 and TRBJ2-1, the full variable domain reads KAGVTQTPRYLIKTRGQQVTLSCSPISGHRSVSWYQQTPGQGLQFLFEYFSETQRNKGNFPGRFSGRQFSNSRSEMNVSTLELGDSALYLCASSLENYNEQFFGPGTRLTVL.

In this sample, this clone turned up a few times. V gene TRBV7-2 combines with J gene TRBJ2-1; the D gene is possibly TRBD2 (6 bases). This CDR3 has 13 residues. Trimming pared 5 bases from V and 5 bases from J, leaving 10 bases between. Looked up from germline, CDR1 is SGHTA and CDR2 is FQGNSA. DNA of the CDR3: TGTGCCAGCAGCCGGGGACTGAACAATGAGCAGTTCTTC. Protein: CASSRGLNNEQFF.

This clone was seen a few times. J is TRBJ2-3 and V is TRBV2, with D uncertain. Trimming cost V 3 bases and J 6 bases, with 7 bases left between them. CDR3 length equals 12 residues. The germline gives CDR1 SNHLY, CDR2 FYNNEI. The CDR3 coding sequence is TGTGCCAGCAGTGAGTCGCGGGATACGCAGTATTTT. It codes for CASSESRDTQYF.

This clone was seen a few times. The gene calls are TRBV7-2 and TRBJ2-6, with a weak D call TRBD1 (5 bases). CDR3 length: 15 residues. The V and J ends lost 5 bases and 0 bases respectively, with 8 bases between them. Germline-derived CDR1 and CDR2 are SGHTA and FQGNSA. This CDR3 is CASSRQLSGANVLTF. The CDR3 coding sequence is TGTGCCAGCAGCCGACAGCTCTCTGGGGCCAACGTCCTGACTTTC. The full variable domain, in which reference TRBV7-2 and TRBJ2-6 provide the parts outside the CDR3, is GAGVSQSPSNKVTEKGKDVELRCDPISGHTALYWYRQSLGQGLEFLIYFQGNSAPDKSGLPSDRFSAERTGGSVSTLTIQRTQQEDSAVYLCASSRQLSGANVLTFGAGSRLTVL.

This clone occurred a few times. The CDR3 protein is CASSPEVLGPSEAFF. In DNA, the CDR3 is TGTGCCAGCAGCCCCGAGGTTTTAGGCCCCTCTGAAGCTTTCTTT. This chain links TRBV9 with TRBJ1-1, with D hard to call. V was pared by 4 bases and J by 6 bases, with 19 bases between. The CDR3 loop spans 15 amino acids. The germline CDR1 and CDR2 sequences are SGDLS and YYNGEE.

This clone was counted a few times. The J gene is TRBJ1-2, the V gene TRBV7-2; a weak D match, TRBD1 (5 bases). This CDR3 has 13 amino acids. Deletions cut 6 bases from V and 6 bases from J, with 14 bases between. Germline CDR1 is SGHTA and CDR2 is FQGNSA. The CDR3 nucleotides read TGTGCCAGCAGGCGTACCGGGACGAATGGCTACACCTTC. This sequence encodes CASRRTGTNGYTF.

This clone came up a few times. J is TRBJ1-2 and V is TRBV20-1; weak D call: TRBD1 (6 bases). Trimming took off 3 bases at V and 8 bases at J, with 10 bases between the two ends. Germline-derived CDR1 and CDR2 are DFQATT and SNEGSKA (reference sequence). The CDR3 has 11 residues. Here the CDR3 reads CSASSGEGYTF. For the CDR3, the DNA is TGCAGTGCTAGCTCAGGGGAAGGCTACACCTTC.

In nucleotides, the CDR3 is TGTGCCATCAGTGATTACGGACAGGGAGCAGGCTATGGCTACACCTTC. This gives the protein CAISDYGQGAGYGYTF. The chain couples TRBV10-3 to TRBJ1-2; 8 bases map to TRBD1. CDR3 length: 16 residues. V shed 3 bases, J shed 4 bases, and the junction held 10 bases outside the gene matches. Germline-derived CDR1 and CDR2 are ENHRY and SYGVKD.

The table lists this clone with a few counts. The gene calls are TRBV7-3 and TRBJ1-1; D is undetermined. There are 14 residues in the CDR3. Trimming pared 5 bases from V and 5 bases from J, leaving 15 bases between. The germline V gene has CDR1 SGHTA and CDR2 FQGTGA. CDR3 region: CASSPVALGTEAFF. CDR3 bases: TGTGCCAGCAGCCCAGTGGCACTGGGGACTGAAGCTTTCTTT.

V usage is TRBV5-4 and J usage is TRBJ2-7, with TRBD2 identical over 7 bases. Germline V lookup: CDR1 SGHNT, CDR2 YYREEE (reference sequence). CDR3 size: 15 residues. The J segment lost 5 bases and the V segment lost 5 bases, leaving 13 bases of the junction unmatched. The CDR3 nucleotides read TGTGCCAGCAGTCGTACGCCGCGGGAGCCTAACGAGCAGTACTTC. Protein sequence: CASSRTPREPNEQYF.

The chain combines TRBV18 with TRBJ2-1, with unresolved D. The length of the CDR3 is 13 residues. CDR1 KGHSH and CDR2 LQKENI come from the germline V gene. V shed 3 bases and J shed 0 bases, with 3 bases lying between them. Written as DNA, the CDR3 is TGTGCCAGCTCACCGGTCTCCTACAATGAGCAGTTCTTC. The encoded protein is CASSPVSYNEQFF.

The rearrangement links TRBV7-8 to TRBJ1-2; 7 bases are a match to TRBD1. With 5 bases clipped from V and 5 bases from J, the junction kept 5 bases outside the gene matches. This CDR3 is built from 13 residues. CDR1 is SGHVS, CDR2 FQNEAQ, per germline. In DNA form, the CDR3 reads TGTGCCAGCAGCCAGGGACAGTCTTATGGCTACACCTTC. Translating gives CASSQGQSYGYTF.

The genes are TRBV20-1 and TRBJ1-2, with 9 bases identical to TRBD1. Germline V gives CDR1 DFQATT, CDR2 SNEGSKA (reference sequence). CDR3 length: 11 residues. J gave up 6 bases and V 5 bases, and 1 base lay outside the gene matches. CDR3 loop: CSAGQGNGYTF. CDR3 bases: TGCAGTGCTGGACAGGGGAATGGCTACACCTTC.

J is TRBJ1-1 and V is TRBV28; D possibly corresponds to TRBD1 (6 bases). V lost 8 bases and J 0 bases, leaving 19 bases between the germline ends. The CDR3 consists of 16 residues. CDR1 is MDHEN, CDR2 SYDVKM, per germline. CDR3 region: CASVDGQGLVNTEAFF. CDR3 DNA: TGTGCCAGCGTCGATGGCCAGGGGCTAGTGAACACTGAAGCTTTCTTT.